Presented here are 23 T cell receptor beta chains from one specimen sequenced in a study of blood T cell repertoires in COVID-19. Repertoires were generated with immunoSEQ multiplex PCR, while TCRdb's copy carries only in-frame clones and drops some. The data show 150,000 to 200,000 clones, about nine tenths seen once. Sequenced sample: peripheral blood. Receptor source: a man aged 65 to 79 with active or convalescent COVID-19.

The chain couples TRBV3-1 (or the pseudogene TRBV3-2) to TRBJ2-7; D is unresolved. Germline CDR1 is LGHDT and CDR2 is YNNKEL (reference sequence). Deletions cut 0 bases from V and 2 bases from J, with 8 bases between. The CDR3 contains 14 residues. CDR3 coding DNA: TGTGCCAGCAGCCAAGATCGGGTGACCTACGAGCAGTACTTC. It codes for CASSQDRVTYEQYF.

This chain uses TRBV3-1 (or the pseudogene TRBV3-2) with TRBJ2-7, with a possible D match to TRBD2 (5 bases). Per the germline V gene, CDR1 is LGHDT and CDR2 is YNNKEL (reference sequence). The ends were cut back, 1 base at V and 6 bases at J, with 10 bases in the middle. The CDR3 has 13 amino acids. The CDR3 is CASSQAVGIEQYF. CDR3 DNA sequence: TGTGCCAGCAGCCAAGCTGTCGGGATCGAGCAGTACTTC.

V and J are TRBV27 and TRBJ1-1; 11 nucleotides line up with TRBD1. Germline assignment: CDR1 MNHEY and CDR2 SMNVEV (reference sequence). V lost 3 bases and J lost 4; bases outside the gene matches: 4. The CDR3 loop spans 15 amino acids. The CDR3 DNA sequence: TGTGCCAGCAGTTTCGGACAGGGGGCGGTCACTGAAGCTTTCTTT. Translating gives CASSFGQGAVTEAFF.

The CDR3 spells CASSHIGGLEGYTF. The CDR3 nucleotides are TGTGCCAGCAGCCACATAGGAGGGCTCGAAGGCTACACCTTC. This chain joins TRBV7-9 and TRBJ1-2; D is ambiguous. CDR1 and CDR2 from the germline V gene are SEHNR and FQNEAQ (reference sequence). CDR3 size: 14 residues. V was pared by 5 bases and J by 8 bases, with 18 bases between. The full variable domain, completed using reference TRBV7-9 and TRBJ1-2, is DTGVSQNPRHKITKRGQNVTFRCDPISEHNRLYWYRQTLGQGPEFLTYFQNEAQLEKSRLLSDRFSAERPKGSFSTLEIQRTEQGDSAMYLCASSHIGGLEGYTFGSGTRLTVV.

This chain uses TRBV5-1 with TRBJ2-2, with 7 bases lining up with TRBD2. The V and J ends lost 5 bases and 4 bases, in that order; junction bases with no gene match: 2. Germline V CDR1 and CDR2: SGHRS, YFSETQ. The CDR3 has 13 amino acids. The CDR3 loop reads CASSAGVTGELFF. As DNA, the CDR3 is TGCGCCAGCAGTGCGGGGGTCACCGGGGAGCTGTTTTTT. The variable domain in full, with the rest retrieved from reference TRBV5-1 and TRBJ2-2, is KAGVTQTPRYLIKTRGQQVTLSCSPISGHRSVSWYQQTPGQGLQFLFEYFSETQRNKGNFPGRFSGRQFSNSRSEMNVSTLELGDSALYLCASSAGVTGELFFGEGSRLTVL.

The chain is built from TRBV6-1 and TRBJ2-4, with 7 bases that match TRBD1. Germline V gene lookup returns CDR1 MNHNS and CDR2 SASEGT. V gave up 4 bases and J gave up 4 bases; unmatched junction bases: 13. The CDR3 consists of 17 residues. The CDR3 protein is CASSVNHWTGQKNIQYF. CDR3 nucleotides: TGTGCCAGCAGTGTCAACCATTGGACAGGACAAAAAAACATTCAGTACTTC.

This chain links TRBV4-3 with TRBJ1-1; D is possibly TRBD1 (5 bases). The length of the CDR3 is 13 residues. CDR1 LGHNA and CDR2 YSLEER come from the germline V gene. V was shortened by 3 bases and J by 6 bases, with 11 bases between the two germline ends. This CDR3 is CASSHRGVSEAFF. The CDR3 region has the DNA TGCGCCAGCAGCCATCGGGGGGTATCTGAAGCTTTCTTT.

The rearrangement links TRBV6-5 to TRBJ1-2, with D perhaps matching TRBD1 (5 bases). The CDR3 is 15 amino acids. Germline lookup yields CDR1 MNHEY and CDR2 SVGAGI. Trimming removed 0 bases from V and 0 bases from J, with 8 bases in between. The CDR3 region is CASSYSRGSNYGYTF. DNA for the CDR3: TGTGCCAGCAGTTACTCAAGGGGTTCTAACTATGGCTACACCTTC.

The genes are TRBV7-8 and TRBJ1-2; no firm D call. The CDR3 is 14 amino acids. Germline V gene lookup returns CDR1 SGHVS and CDR2 FQNEAQ. V gave up 1 base and J gave up 0 bases, with 6 bases separating them. The CDR3: CASSLGHANYGYTF. DNA of the CDR3: TGTGCCAGCAGCTTAGGACACGCTAACTATGGCTACACCTTC.

This rearrangement joins TRBV5-4 to TRBJ1-4; D call uncertain. This CDR3 contains 15 residues. Trimming removed 5 bases from V and 5 bases from J, with 16 bases in between. CDR1 SGHNT and CDR2 YYREEE come from the germline V gene (reference sequence). The CDR3, as DNA: TGTGCCAGCAGTTATGCGGGGTTGGAGAATGAAAAACTGTTTTTT. Translation gives CASSYAGLENEKLFF.

This chain connects TRBV4-3 to TRBJ2-2; D is uncertain. V lost 8 bases to trimming and J lost 3 bases, with 4 bases between them. Germline V gives CDR1 LGHNA, CDR2 YSLEER. The CDR3 totals 11 residues. The CDR3 DNA sequence: TGCGCCAGCTCTCACACCGGGGAGCTGTTTTTT. It encodes CASSHTGELFF.

This clone showed up just a few times. This chain uses TRBV24-1 with TRBJ1-2; D not resolved. Trimming left V 2 bases short and J 8 bases short, with 14 bases between. Germline values: CDR1 KGHDR, CDR2 SFDVKD. The CDR3 has 14 residues. The CDR3 here is CATSDSLGSQGYTF. The CDR3, as DNA: TGTGCCACCAGTGATTCCCTAGGTTCCCAAGGCTACACCTTC.

This chain connects TRBV29-1 to TRBJ2-2, with D perhaps matching TRBD2 (6 bases). Trimming took off 5 bases at V and 6 bases at J, with 13 bases between the two ends. CDR3 size: 13 residues. Germline assignment: CDR1 SQVTM and CDR2 ANQGSEA. The CDR3 region has the DNA TGCAGCGTTTCGCGGGGCGGAGCCGGGGAGCTGTTTTTT. Translation: CSVSRGGAGELFF.

J is TRBJ1-6 and V is TRBV20-1; a possible D gene is TRBD1 (5 bases). V shed 3 bases and J shed 6 bases, with 12 bases lying between them. The CDR3 is 14 amino acids. CDR1 DFQATT and CDR2 SNEGSKA come from the germline V gene (reference sequence). Here the CDR3 DNA reads TGCAGTGCTAGTCGAAGGGGCTTTAATTCACCCCTCCACTTT. Protein product: CSASRRGFNSPLHF.

The chain joins TRBV7-9 to TRBJ2-3; D call uncertain. This CDR3 has 16 residues. Trimming took 5 bases from V and 0 from J, leaving 15 bases between them. Per germline, CDR1 SEHNR and CDR2 FQNEAQ (reference sequence). The CDR3 DNA follows: TGTGCCAGCAGCCTTTTGCGACTGGGTAGCACAGATACGCAGTATTTT. This translates into CASSLLRLGSTDTQYF.

The V gene is TRBV30, the J gene TRBJ1-5; no reliable D call. Germline CDR1 is GTSNPN and CDR2 is SVGIG (reference sequence). The V end was cut by 2 bases, the J end by 9 bases, with 14 bases between. CDR3 size: 13 residues. Here the CDR3 DNA reads TGTGCCTGGAGTAACGGGTTGGACTCGCCCCAGCATTTT. Its translation: CAWSNGLDSPQHF.

The chain links TRBV6-5 to TRBJ2-7; a weak D match, TRBD2 (7 bases). Trimming left V 6 bases short and J 0 bases short, with 15 bases between. The CDR3 extends over 15 amino acids. Germline V CDR1 and CDR2: MNHEY, SVGAGI. CDR3 bases: TGTGCCAGCAGCGGGATCGGGGGGCTCTCCTACGAGCAGTACTTC. It is translated as CASSGIGGLSYEQYF.

This chain uses TRBV27 with TRBJ2-1, with D possibly matching TRBD1 (6 bases). The CDR3 contains 14 residues. Trimming removed 7 bases at V and 2 bases at J, with 12 bases between. The V gene's germline CDR1 is MNHEY and CDR2 SMNVEV (reference sequence). CDR3 in DNA: TGTGCCAGCATGCCAGGGGCGACCTACAATGAGCAGTTCTTC. Amino acids: CASMPGATYNEQFF.

This chain uses TRBV20-1 with TRBJ2-3; tentatively, D is TRBD2 (6 bases). Germline V gene data show CDR1 as DFQATT and CDR2 as SNEGSKA (reference sequence). CDR3 length: 11 residues. Between the trimmed V and J ends, which lost 7 bases and 6 bases, there was a span of 11 bases. The CDR3 loop is CSELSGDTQYF. The CDR3 DNA is TGCAGTGAGCTGAGCGGGGATACGCAGTATTTT.

V usage is TRBV5-1 and J usage is TRBJ1-6, with D tentatively TRBD1 (6 bases). Germline lookup yields CDR1 SGHRS and CDR2 YFSETQ. This CDR3 has 15 amino acids. The V end was cut by 4 bases, the J end by 7 bases, with 15 bases between. CDR3 bases: TGCGCCAGCAGCCACGAGGGGCAGGGGAATTCACCCCTCCACTTT. This encodes CASSHEGQGNSPLHF.

The chain is built from TRBV19 and TRBJ2-1; TRBD2 aligns across 8 bases. The CDR3 spans 15 residues. Germline V lookup: CDR1 LNHDA, CDR2 SQIVND (reference sequence). J lost 8 bases, V lost 4 bases, and 10 bases had no gene match. The CDR3 bases are TGTGCCAGTAGTACTCTGGGGACTAGGGTCTATGAGCAGTTCTTC. It encodes CASSTLGTRVYEQFF. Based on the CDR3 plus reference TRBV19 and TRBJ2-1, the full variable domain is DGGITQSPKYLFRKEGQNVTLSCEQNLNHDAMYWYRQDPGQGLRLIYYSQIVNDFQKGDIAEGYSVSREKKESFPLTVTSAQKNPTAFYLCASSTLGTRVYEQFFGPGTRLTVL.

The J gene is TRBJ1-4, the V gene TRBV19, with TRBD1 as a possible D gene (5 bases). CDR3 length equals 12 residues. With 6 bases removed from V and 7 bases from J, the gap between germline ends came to 9 bases. Germline V gene sequence: CDR1 LNHDA, CDR2 SQIVND (reference sequence). CDR3 nucleotides: TGTGCCAGTAGGGACGGGGGTGAAAAACTGTTTTTT. Encoded protein: CASRDGGEKLFF.

The chain combines TRBV18 with TRBJ1-5; maybe TRBD1 (5 bases). CDR3 length equals 13 residues. Per the germline V gene, CDR1 is KGHSH and CDR2 is LQKENI. Trimming took off 4 bases at V and 6 bases at J, with 10 bases between the two ends. As DNA, the CDR3 is TGTGCCAGCTCACTGGGACTTGGTCAGCCCCAGCATTTT. Translated: CASSLGLGQPQHF.